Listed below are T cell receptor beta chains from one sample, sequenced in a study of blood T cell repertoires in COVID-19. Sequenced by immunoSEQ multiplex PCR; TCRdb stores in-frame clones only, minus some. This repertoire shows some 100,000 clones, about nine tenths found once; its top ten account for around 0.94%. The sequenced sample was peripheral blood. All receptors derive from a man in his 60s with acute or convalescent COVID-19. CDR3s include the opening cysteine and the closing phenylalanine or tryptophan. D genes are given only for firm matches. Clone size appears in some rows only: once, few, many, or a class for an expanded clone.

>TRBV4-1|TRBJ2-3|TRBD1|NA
TGCGCCAGCAGCCAGTTAGTCGGACAGGGAAGGACAGATACGCAGTATTTT
CASSQLVGQGRTDTQYF
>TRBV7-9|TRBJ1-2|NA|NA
TGTGCCAGCAGCTTTTTCAGGACAGCCTATGGCTACACCTTC
CASSFFRTAYGYTF
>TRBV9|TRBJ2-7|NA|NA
TGTGCCAGCAGCGTCACAGGGACCCACGGGTACGAGCAGTACTTC
CASSVTGTHGYEQYF
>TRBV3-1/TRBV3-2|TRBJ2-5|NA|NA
TGTGCCAGCAGCCAAGACCCCCGGCGGGAGACCCAGTACTTC
CASSQDPRRETQYF
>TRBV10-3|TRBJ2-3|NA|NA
TGTGCCTCTAGGGGGAGGGGCGGGAGTCCCCCGTATACGCAGTATTTT
CASRGRGGSPPYTQYF
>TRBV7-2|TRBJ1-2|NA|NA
TGTGCCATCTCCGAACTGACCCCGGCGGACTATGGCTACACCTTC
CAISELTPADYGYTF
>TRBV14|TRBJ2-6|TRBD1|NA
TGTGCCAGCAGCCACAGGACAGGGGGAATCTCTGGGGCCAACGTCCTGACTTTC
CASSHRTGGISGANVLTF
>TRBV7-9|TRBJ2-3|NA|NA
TGTGCCAGCAAGTCGGGAGATACGCAGTATTTT
CASKSGDTQYF
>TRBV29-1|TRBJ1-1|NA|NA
TGCAGCGTTGAACCCACCCCGGGGGGCGGGGATGAAGCTTTCTTT
CSVEPTPGGGDEAFF
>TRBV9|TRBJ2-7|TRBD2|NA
TGTGCCAGCAGCCCCATGGGACTAGCGGGAGAGGCCCCCTACGAGCAGTACTTC
CASSPMGLAGEAPYEQYF
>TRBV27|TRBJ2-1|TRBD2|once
TGTGCCAGCAGTCCCCCTAGGTGGTCTAGCGGGAGCTCCTACAATGAGCAGTTCTTC
CASSPPRWSSGSSYNEQFF
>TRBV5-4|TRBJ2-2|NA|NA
TGTGCCAGCAGCTTGCCAGGGGCCACCGGGGAGCTGTTTTTT
CASSLPGATGELFF
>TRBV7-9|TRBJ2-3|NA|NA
TGTGCCAGCGGTGGAGGGAGCGGAGATACGCAGTATTTT
CASGGGSGDTQYF
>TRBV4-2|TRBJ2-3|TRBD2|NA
TGTGCCAGCAGCCAAGGGGTTCTTAGCGGGAGGGCCGCCGATACGCAGTATTTT
CASSQGVLSGRAADTQYF
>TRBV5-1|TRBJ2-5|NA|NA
TGCGCCAGCAGCCCTCGGTTGGAAGAGACCCAGTACTTC
CASSPRLEETQYF
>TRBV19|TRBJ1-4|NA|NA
TGTGCCAGTAGAGGGAGGGGAAGAGGTGAAAAACTGTTTTTT
CASRGRGRGEKLFF
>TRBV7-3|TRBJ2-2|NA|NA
TGTGCCAGCAGCCTTGGACCGGGATTGAACACCGGGGAGCTGTTTTTT
CASSLGPGLNTGELFF
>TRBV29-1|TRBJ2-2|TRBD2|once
TGCAGCGCCGGGGGGGGTCGGACTACCCTTAACACCGGGGAGCTGTTTTTT
CSAGGGRTTLNTGELFF
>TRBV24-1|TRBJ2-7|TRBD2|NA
TGTGCCACCAGTGATGGGACTAGCGGAATTTACGAGCAGTACTTC
CATSDGTSGIYEQYF
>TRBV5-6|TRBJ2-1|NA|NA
TGTGCCAGCAGCCGGGAGACTTGGGTTTCTAATGAGCAGTTCTTC
CASSRETWVSNEQFF
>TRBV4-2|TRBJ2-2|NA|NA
TGTGCCAGCAGCCGGGACACTAGAGCCGGGGAGCTGTTTTTT
CASSRDTRAGELFF
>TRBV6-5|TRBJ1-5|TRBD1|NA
TGTGCCAGCAGCGAGACAGGGGAACAGGATCAGCCCCAGCATTTT
CASSETGEQDQPQHF
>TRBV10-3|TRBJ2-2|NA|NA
TGTGCCATCAGTGAGTTTGCGTCTCACACCGGGGAGCTGTTTTTT
CAISEFASHTGELFF
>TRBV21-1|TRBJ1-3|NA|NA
TGTGCCAGCAGCAAAGGGGAGCGAGGATCTCCGAGCTCTGGAAACACCATATATTTT
CASSKGERGSPSSGNTIYF
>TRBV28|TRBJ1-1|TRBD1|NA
TGTGCCAGCAGTTCGGCGACAGGGGGAGGCACTGAAGCTTTCTTT
CASSSATGGGTEAFF
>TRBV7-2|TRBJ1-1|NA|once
TGTGCCAGCAGCTTCTATGAGAACACTGAAGCTTTCTTT
CASSFYENTEAFF
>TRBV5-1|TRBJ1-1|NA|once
TGCGCCAGCAGCTTGGTCACAGGGAGAGGATGCTACTTT
CASSLVTGRGCYF
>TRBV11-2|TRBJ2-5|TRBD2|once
TGTGCCAGCAGCGGTCGTTGGCCTTCCCCGGGAGGGACCCAGTACTTC
CASSGRWPSPGGTQYF
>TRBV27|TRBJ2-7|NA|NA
TGTGCCAGGGGCCCATACGAGCAGTACTTC
CARGPYEQYF
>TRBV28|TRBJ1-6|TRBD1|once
TGTGCCAGCATGAGACAGGGGGACGGTAGCTCACCCCTCCACTTT
CASMRQGDGSSPLHF
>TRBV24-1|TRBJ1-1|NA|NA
TGTGCCACCAGTGATTTGGCCGAACTTCTAGCTTTCTTT
CATSDLAELLAFF
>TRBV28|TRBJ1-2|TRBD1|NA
TGTGCCAGCAGACCGACAGGGGGCGGCTATGGCTACACCTTC
CASRPTGGGYGYTF
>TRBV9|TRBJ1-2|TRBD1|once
TGTGCCAGCAGCGTAAGGGGGCTAGGGTATGGCTACACCTTC
CASSVRGLGYGYTF
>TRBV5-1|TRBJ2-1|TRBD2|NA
TGCGCCAGCAGCTCGGGACTAGCGGGAGGGCCAAGGAATGAGCAGTTCTTC
CASSSGLAGGPRNEQFF
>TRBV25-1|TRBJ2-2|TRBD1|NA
TGTGCCAGCAGTGAATTCGGACAGGGAAGGACCGGGGAGCTGTTTTTT
CASSEFGQGRTGELFF
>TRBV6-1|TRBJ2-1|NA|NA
TGTGCCAGCAGTGAACAACGGGGCAATGAGCAGTTCTTC
CASSEQRGNEQFF
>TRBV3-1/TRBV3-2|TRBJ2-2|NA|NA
TGTGCCAGCAGCCAAGTAGCGTCGGGCACCGGGGAGCTGTTTTTT
CASSQVASGTGELFF
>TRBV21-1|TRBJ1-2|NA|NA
TGTGCCCGCCGCGCGCGGCCGGCCGAGGAGGTCTATGGCTACACCTTC
CARRARPAEEVYGYTF
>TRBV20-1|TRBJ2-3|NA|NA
TGCAGTGCTAGTCTTTCGGCGGGGACAGATACGCAGTATTTT
CSASLSAGTDTQYF
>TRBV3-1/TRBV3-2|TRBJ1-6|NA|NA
TGTGCCAGCAGCCAAGTCCGGGGGGGTAATTCACCCCTCCACTTT
CASSQVRGGNSPLHF
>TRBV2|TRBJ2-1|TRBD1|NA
TGTGCCAGCAATGAGGGGGCGGTTTCCCCCAATGAGCAGTTCTTC
CASNEGAVSPNEQFF
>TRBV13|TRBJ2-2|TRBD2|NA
TGTGCCAGCAGCCGGACTAGCGGGAATATCGGGGAGCTGTTTTTT
CASSRTSGNIGELFF
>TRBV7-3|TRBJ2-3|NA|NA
TGTGCCAGCAGCTCAATTCGCACAGATACGCAGTATTTT
CASSSIRTDTQYF
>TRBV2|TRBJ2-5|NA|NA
TGTGCCAGCAGTGTCAGGTCCCAAGAGACCCAGTACTTC
CASSVRSQETQYF
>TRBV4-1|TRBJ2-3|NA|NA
TGCGCCAGCAGCCAAGATCCGGGAAGCACAGATACGCAGTATTTT
CASSQDPGSTDTQYF
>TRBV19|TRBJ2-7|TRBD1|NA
TGTGCCAGTAGTGGACAGGGGGGTCCCTACGAGCAGTACTTC
CASSGQGGPYEQYF
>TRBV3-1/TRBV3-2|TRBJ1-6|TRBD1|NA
TGTGCCAGCAGCCCACAGGGGAGCGGAGGATCACCCCTCCACTTT
CASSPQGSGGSPLHF
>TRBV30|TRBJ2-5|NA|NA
TGTGCCTGGGCAGGGGAAGAGACCCAGTACTTC
CAWAGEETQYF
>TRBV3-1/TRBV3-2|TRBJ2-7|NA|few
TGTGCCAGCAGCCAGGCGGGCCCCTACGAGCAGTACTTC
CASSQAGPYEQYF
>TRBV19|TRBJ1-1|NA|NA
TGTGCCAGTAGTATATGGGGAACACGGGGGTCGAATGAAGCTTTCTTT
CASSIWGTRGSNEAFF
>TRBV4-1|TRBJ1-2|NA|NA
TGCGCCAGCAGCCCAGACAGCTATGGCTACACCTTC
CASSPDSYGYTF
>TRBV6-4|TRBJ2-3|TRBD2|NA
TGTGCCAGCAGTGAACTAGGACTAGCGGGAGGTCTTAGCACAGATACGCAGTATTTT
CASSELGLAGGLSTDTQYF